The 27 T cell receptor beta chains reported below all come from one sample, sequenced in a study of T cells in narcolepsy. TCRdb keeps only in-frame clones here, not all; method: immunoSEQ multiplex PCR. The sample includes some 37,000 clones, around 85% of them seen just once. The specimen was CD45RA- memory CD4+ T cells from PBMCs. The source of these receptors is a human donor with narcolepsy.

The chain couples TRBV30 to TRBJ2-2, with 8 nucleotides matching TRBD1. Losses at the gene ends were 0 bases for V and 1 base for J; bases not matched to a gene: 7. Germline assignment: CDR1 GTSNPN and CDR2 SVGIG (reference sequence). CDR3 length equals 17 residues. CDR3 DNA: TGTGCCTGGAGTGTACATCGGACAGGGAGGAACACCGGGGAGCTGTTTTTT. Translated, it gives CAWSVHRTGRNTGELFF.

This rearrangement joins TRBV7-2 to TRBJ2-1; D could derive from TRBD1 or TRBD2 (5 bases each). Per germline, CDR1 SGHTA and CDR2 FQGNSA. V was pared by 0 bases and J by 9 bases, with 18 bases between. The CDR3 contains 16 residues. CDR3 sequence (DNA): TGTGCCAGCAGCTTAGCGCTCGGCATCATGAGGGGTGAGCAGTTCTTC. Translating gives CASSLALGIMRGEQFF. The full variable domain, in which reference TRBV7-2 and TRBJ2-1 provide the parts outside the CDR3, is GAGVSQSPSNKVTEKGKDVELRCDPISGHTALYWYRQSLGQGLEFLIYFQGNSAPDKSGLPSDRFSAERTGGSVSTLTIQRTQQEDSAVYLCASSLALGIMRGEQFFGPGTRLTVL.

The rearrangement joins TRBV10-3 to TRBJ1-2; D gene ambiguous. The CDR3 contains 15 residues. Looked up from germline, CDR1 is ENHRY and CDR2 is SYGVKD. V lost 5 bases and J lost 5, with 18 bases in between. The CDR3 here is CAISPNGEGRYGYTF. CDR3 bases: TGTGCCATCAGTCCCAACGGGGAGGGCAGATATGGCTACACCTTC.

The chain is built from TRBV5-8 and TRBJ1-2, with 7 bases fitting TRBD1. Per the germline V gene, CDR1 is SGHTS and CDR2 is YDEGEE. The CDR3 runs 13 residues. V gave up 1 base and J gave up 6 bases; unmatched junction bases: 3. CDR3 DNA sequence: TGTGCCAGCAGCTTGTGGCAGGGGGATGGCTACACCTTC. This sequence encodes CASSLWQGDGYTF. Full variable domain (missing parts from reference TRBV5-8 and TRBJ1-2): EAGVTQSPTHLIKTRGQQATLRCSPISGHTSVYWYQQALGLGLQFLLWYDEGEERNRGNFPPRFSGRQFPNYSSELNVNALELEDSALYLCASSLWQGDGYTFGSGTRLTVV.

J is TRBJ2-5 and V is TRBV18, with D possibly being TRBD1 or TRBD2 (5 bases each). Germline V lookup: CDR1 KGHSH, CDR2 LQKENI. The CDR3 sequence is 14 residues long. Trimming removed 3 bases at V and 4 bases at J, with 12 bases between. CDR3 in amino acids: CASSPQGRSETQYF. CDR3 nucleotide sequence: TGTGCCAGCTCACCCCAGGGACGGTCAGAGACCCAGTACTTC.

This clone appeared a single time. The rearrangement joins TRBV7-2 to TRBJ2-4; weak D call: TRBD2 (5 bases). The CDR3 has 15 amino acids. Trimming removed 5 bases from V and 8 bases from J, with 19 bases in between. Germline V gene data show CDR1 as SGHTA and CDR2 as FQGNSA. This chain's CDR3 is CASSPRWLGGDIQYF. CDR3 nucleotides: TGTGCCAGCAGCCCCCGTTGGCTCGGAGGAGACATTCAGTACTTC.

The chain combines TRBV14 with TRBJ2-2; tentatively, D is TRBD1 or TRBD2 (5 bases each). This CDR3 region has 15 residues. CDR1 SGHDN and CDR2 FVKESK come from the germline V gene. V was trimmed by 3 bases and J by 7 bases, leaving 15 bases between them. The CDR3 here is CASSQRHGANGELFF. The CDR3 DNA follows: TGTGCCAGCAGCCAGCGGCACGGGGCGAACGGGGAGCTGTTTTTT.

The gene calls are TRBV9 and TRBJ2-7; a weak D match, TRBD1 (5 bases). Germline assignment: CDR1 SGDLS and CDR2 YYNGEE. Between the trimmed V and J ends, which lost 1 base and 5 bases, there was a span of 10 bases. The CDR3 consists of 13 residues. The CDR3 spells CASSVFPGNEQYF. The CDR3 bases are TGTGCCAGCAGCGTATTCCCAGGGAACGAGCAGTACTTC.

This rearrangement joins TRBV15 to TRBJ2-7, with D unresolved. The germline V gene has CDR1 LNHNV and CDR2 YYDKDF (reference sequence). Trimming removed 0 bases at V and 3 bases at J, with 15 bases between. This CDR3 has 16 residues. The CDR3 here is CATSRDLAEPYYEQYF. The DNA for the CDR3 is TGTGCCACCAGCAGAGATTTGGCAGAACCCTACTACGAGCAGTACTTC. Using reference TRBV15 and TRBJ2-7 for the parts outside the CDR3, the full variable domain is DAMVIQNPRYQVTQFGKPVTLSCSQTLNHNVMYWYQQKSSQAPKLLFHYYDKDFNNEADTPDNFQSRRPNTSFCFLDIRSPGLGDTAMYLCATSRDLAEPYYEQYFGPGTRLTVT.

In this sample, this clone turned up a few times. The chain recombines TRBV5-4 with TRBJ2-7; 12 bases line up with TRBD2. Germline V lookup: CDR1 SGHNT, CDR2 YYREEE (reference sequence). This CDR3 comprises 15 residues. Germline trimming cut 1 base from V and 5 bases from J; bases unmatched to any gene: 4. Written as DNA, the CDR3 is TGTGCCAGCAGCTTGCCGACTAGCGGGGGCCACGAGCAGTACTTC. This translates into CASSLPTSGGHEQYF.

The chain couples TRBV5-1 to TRBJ1-5, with a weak D call TRBD1 (5 bases). Trimming took off 0 bases at V and 0 bases at J, with 7 bases between the two ends. This CDR3 has 15 residues. In germline, CDR1 is SGHRS, CDR2 YFSETQ. CDR3 bases: TGCGCCAGCAGCTTGGAAGGGGCTAGCAATCAGCCCCAGCATTTT. As protein: CASSLEGASNQPQHF.

This chain connects TRBV18 to TRBJ2-7; D perhaps matches TRBD1 (6 bases). This CDR3 contains 14 residues. CDR1 is KGHSH and CDR2 is LQKENI in the germline V gene. Trimming removed 3 bases at V and 2 bases at J, with 11 bases between. The CDR3 nucleotides read TGTGCCAGCTCACCTACCAGGGGAACCTACGAGCAGTACTTC. The encoded protein is CASSPTRGTYEQYF.

The chain links TRBV7-2 to TRBJ1-1, with 8 bases identical to TRBD1. The CDR3 extends over 14 amino acids. Germline CDR1 reads SGHTA; CDR2 reads FQGNSA. With 3 bases clipped from V and 4 bases from J, the junction kept 4 bases outside the gene matches. The DNA for the CDR3 is TGTGCCAGCAGCTTCGGACAGGGTAGCACTGAAGCTTTCTTT. The encoded protein is CASSFGQGSTEAFF.

The CDR3 is CASSVGGQGIGEQFF. The CDR3 DNA sequence: TGTGCCAGCAGCGTTGGGGGACAGGGAATTGGTGAGCAGTTCTTC. This sequence joins TRBV9 and TRBJ2-1; the match to TRBD1 covers 9 bases. Germline V gives CDR1 SGDLS, CDR2 YYNGEE. The CDR3 spans 15 residues. J was trimmed by 9 bases and V by 2 bases; bases with no gene match: 9.

The chain links TRBV7-9 to TRBJ1-1; no reliable D call. CDR1 SEHNR and CDR2 FQNEAQ come from the germline V gene (reference sequence). Trimming shortened V by 3 bases and J by 5 bases, and 7 bases separated the two germline ends. This CDR3 region has 12 residues. DNA of the CDR3: TGTGCCAGCAGCTTCGACGGGACTGAAGCTTTCTTT. Translated, it gives CASSFDGTEAFF.

This sequence joins TRBV5-6 and TRBJ1-1, with unresolved D. V lost 4 bases, J lost 3 bases, and 13 bases lay in between. Per germline, CDR1 SGHDT and CDR2 YYEEEE. The CDR3 covers 14 residues. CDR3 DNA sequence: TGTGCCAGCAGCGTACCTTCGGGATACACTGAAGCTTTCTTT. Its translation: CASSVPSGYTEAFF.

V is TRBV29-1 and J is TRBJ1-1; D gene ambiguous. The CDR3 sequence is 12 residues long. V lost 7 bases and J lost 0, with 9 bases in between. Germline V CDR1 and CDR2: SQVTM, ANQGSEA. CDR3 protein: CSGRYMNTEAFF. CDR3 bases: TGCAGCGGGAGATACATGAACACTGAAGCTTTCTTT.

This clone occurred once. At one end the junction does not follow the germline gene, possibly because of a read error. The V call is TRBV19, the J call TRBJ1-2; 7 nucleotides agree with TRBD1. Looked up from germline, CDR1 is LNHDA and CDR2 is SQIVND (reference sequence). This CDR3 is 15 amino acids long. CDR3 in DNA: TGTGCCGGTAGCCAAATTCTGGACAGGTCCTATGGCTACACCTTC. As protein: CAGSQILDRSYGYTF.

In its sample, this clone was seen a few times. The V and J genes are TRBV10-3 and TRBJ1-1, with 10 bases that match TRBD1. J gave up 4 bases and V 4 bases, and 3 bases lay outside the gene matches. This CDR3 is built from 14 residues. In germline, CDR1 is ENHRY, CDR2 SYGVKD. DNA of the CDR3: TGTGCCATCAGTGGGACAGGGGGAATCACTGAAGCTTTCTTT. This gives the protein CAISGTGGITEAFF.

V and J are TRBV5-1 and TRBJ1-1; D gene ambiguous. There are 13 residues in the CDR3. CDR1 and CDR2 (germline): SGHRS, YFSETQ. V dropped 5 bases and J dropped 1 base, with 9 bases sitting between them. In nucleotides, the CDR3 is TGCGCCAGCAGACCCGCGGGGAACACTGAAGCTTTCTTT. Translating it yields CASRPAGNTEAFF.

The chain employs TRBV2 and TRBJ1-6; no clear D. The germline V gene encodes CDR1 SNHLY and CDR2 FYNNEI. V lost 2 bases to trimming and J lost 3 bases, with 8 bases between them. This CDR3 is built from 15 residues. The CDR3: CASSETPDYNSPLHF. CDR3 bases: TGTGCCAGCAGTGAAACTCCTGACTATAATTCACCCCTCCACTTT.

The chain couples TRBV19 to TRBJ2-3, with 9 bases aligning to TRBD1. The CDR3 has 15 amino acids. Germline values: CDR1 LNHDA, CDR2 SQIVND (reference sequence). The V segment lost 6 bases and the J segment 5 bases; nucleotides outside the gene matches: 9. CDR3 nucleotides: TGTGCCAGTAGCCAACAGGGGGCTCGGGGAGATACGCAGTATTTT. Its translation is CASSQQGARGDTQYF.

The chain has TRBV6-6 and TRBJ1-1; D call uncertain. This CDR3 has 14 residues. V was clipped by 6 bases and J by 1 base, with 12 bases between them. From germline, CDR1 is MNHNY and CDR2 SVGAGI (reference sequence). Here the CDR3 reads CASRRDGKNTEAFF. CDR3 nucleotides: TGTGCCAGCAGACGAGACGGTAAGAACACTGAAGCTTTCTTT.

The chain couples TRBV4-2 to TRBJ2-1, with TRBD2 matching 10 bases. The CDR3 consists of 17 residues. The germline gives CDR1 LGHNA, CDR2 YNFKEQ. With 4 bases clipped from V and 9 bases from J, the junction kept 15 bases outside the gene matches. CDR3 DNA sequence: TGTGCCAGCAGCCGGACACAAGGTAGCGGGGGGCCGCGTGAGCAGTTCTTC. Amino acid sequence: CASSRTQGSGGPREQFF.

This chain connects TRBV6-6 to TRBJ1-4, with D uncertain. Trimming took 8 bases from V and 0 from J, leaving 10 bases between them. The CDR3 has 14 residues. The V gene's germline CDR1 is MNHNY and CDR2 SVGAGI (reference sequence). The CDR3 DNA is TGTGCCAGCCATTTGACCTCAACTAATGAAAAACTGTTTTTT. As protein: CASHLTSTNEKLFF.

This chain joins TRBV9 and TRBJ2-7; TRBD2 is a possible D gene (6 bases). The V end was cut by 4 bases, the J end by 4 bases, with 12 bases between. The CDR3 has 13 amino acids. CDR1 and CDR2 (germline): SGDLS, YYNGEE. CDR3 DNA: TGTGCCAGCAGCCCCGGGACTGAGTACGAGCAGTACTTC. Protein sequence: CASSPGTEYEQYF. Variable domain in full (rest from reference TRBV9 and TRBJ2-7): DSGVTQTPKHLITATGQRVTLRCSPRSGDLSVYWYQQSLDQGLQFLIQYYNGEERAKGNILERFSAQQFPDLHSELNLSSLELGDSALYFCASSPGTEYEQYFGPGTRLTVT.

V and J are TRBV6-4 and TRBJ2-1; D perhaps matches TRBD1 (5 bases). V lost 5 bases and J lost 5, with 13 bases in between. Germline-derived CDR1 and CDR2 are MRHNA and SNTAGT. CDR3 length: 14 amino acids. For the CDR3, the DNA is TGTGCCAGCAGTTCTATTCAGGGTGACAATGAGCAGTTCTTC. As protein: CASSSIQGDNEQFF.